Only a few counts were recorded for the clone carrying this T cell receptor (beta chain). Its cognate antigen is unknown. The data derive from a study of beta chain features in type 1 diabetes. Study outcomes and limitations: There was a moderate but significant shortening of TCRB CDR3s in all four CD4+ subsets of Type 1 diabetes patients.

Germline CDR1 SEHNR, CDR2 FQNEAQ (reference sequence). V shed 3 bases and J shed 8 bases, with 16 bases lying between them. The CDR3 spans 14 residues. The authors reverse transcribed all of the isolated RNA, so sequencing captured expressed TCRB transcripts. Method: immunoSEQ multiplex PCR; TCRdb's copy keeps in-frame clones and lacks some. Of roughly 500,000 clones listed, about 29% were seen once; the top ten hold about 0.065%. This TCR came from a man younger than 35 in good health. The sequenced material came from naive CD4+ T cells from blood. The chain is built from TRBV7-9 and TRBJ1-2; D is uncertain. The DNA of the CDR3 is TGTGCCAGCAGCTTCCAAGAGGGTCGGTACGGCTACACCTTC. Translated: CASSFQEGRYGYTF.